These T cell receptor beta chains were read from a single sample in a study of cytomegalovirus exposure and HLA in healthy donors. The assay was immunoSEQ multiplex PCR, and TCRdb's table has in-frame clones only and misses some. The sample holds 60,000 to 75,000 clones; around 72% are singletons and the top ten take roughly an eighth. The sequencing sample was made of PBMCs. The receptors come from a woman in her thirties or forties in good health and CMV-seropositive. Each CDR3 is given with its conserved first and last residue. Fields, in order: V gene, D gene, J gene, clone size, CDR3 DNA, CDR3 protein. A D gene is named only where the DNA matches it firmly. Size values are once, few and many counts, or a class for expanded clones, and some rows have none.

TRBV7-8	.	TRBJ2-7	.	TGTGCCAGCAGCCCAGGGGCCTCCTCCTACTACGAGCAGTACTTC	CASSPGASSYYEQYF
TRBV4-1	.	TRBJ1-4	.	TGCGCCAGCAGCCGACCGCGGGAGGGTGAAAAACTGTTTTTT	CASSRPREGEKLFF
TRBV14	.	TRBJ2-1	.	TGTGCCAGCAGCCGCTTGGGGGCGAGCTCCTACAATGAGCAGTTCTTC	CASSRLGASSYNEQFF
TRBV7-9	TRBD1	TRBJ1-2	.	TGTGCCAGCAGCTTGGAGATGACAGGGGGCTATGGCTACACCTTC	CASSLEMTGGYGYTF
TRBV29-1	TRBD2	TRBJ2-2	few	TGCAGCGTCGGGACTAGCGGGGACCTAAACACCGGGGAGCTGTTTTTT	CSVGTSGDLNTGELFF
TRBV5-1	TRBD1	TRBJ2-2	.	TGCGCCAGTTCCGGGACAGCGAACACCGGGGAGCTGTTTTTT	CASSGTANTGELFF
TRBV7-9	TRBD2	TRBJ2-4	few	TGTGCCAGCAGCCTCATGACTAGCGGGGAAAACATTCAGTACTTC	CASSLMTSGENIQYF
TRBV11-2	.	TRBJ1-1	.	TGTGCCAGCAGCTTAGGGGGACAGAACACTGAAGCTTTCTTT	CASSLGGQNTEAFF
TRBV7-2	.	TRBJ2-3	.	TGTGCCAGCAGCTTCCGGGGCACAGATACGCAGTATTTT	CASSFRGTDTQYF
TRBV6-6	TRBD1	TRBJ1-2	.	TGTGCCAGCAGTCGAGACAGGGAAGATGGCTACACCTTC	CASSRDREDGYTF
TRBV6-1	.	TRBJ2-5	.	TGTGCCAGCGGGGGGGGCTTCCAAGAGACCCAGTACTTC	CASGGGFQETQYF
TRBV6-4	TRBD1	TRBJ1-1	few	TGTGCCAGCAGTCGGACAGGGGGCTCGGGTGAAGCTTTCTTT	CASSRTGGSGEAFF
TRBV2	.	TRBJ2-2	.	TGTGCCAGCAGTCTCTCCACCGGGGAGCTGTTTTTT	CASSLSTGELFF
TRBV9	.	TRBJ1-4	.	TGTGCCAGCAGCGTAGACGGCGGTCAGAGAAGTGAAAAACTGTTTTTT	CASSVDGGQRSEKLFF
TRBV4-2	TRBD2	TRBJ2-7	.	TGTGCCAGCAGCCAATACACGGGGGGGCTCTACGAGCAGTACTTC	CASSQYTGGLYEQYF
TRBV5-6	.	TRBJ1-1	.	TGTGCCAGCAGCGTAAGACAGCGATCTAACACTGAAGCTTTCTTT	CASSVRQRSNTEAFF
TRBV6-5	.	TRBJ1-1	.	TGTGCCAGCACCCGGGAGGGGAACACTGAAGCTTTCTTT	CASTREGNTEAFF
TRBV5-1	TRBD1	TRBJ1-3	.	TGCGCCAGCAGCTTGGCCCAGGGACAGTTCGGAAACACCATATATTTT	CASSLAQGQFGNTIYF
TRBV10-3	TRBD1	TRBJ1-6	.	TGTGCCATCAGCGCCGGGACAGGGGGCAATGGGTCACCCCTCCACTTT	CAISAGTGGNGSPLHF
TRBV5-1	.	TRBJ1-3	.	TGCGCCAGCAGTTTTGCAGGATCCTCTGGAAACACCATATATTTT	CASSFAGSSGNTIYF
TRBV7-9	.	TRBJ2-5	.	TGTGCCAGCACCCCGAACGAGGAGACCCAGTACTTC	CASTPNEETQYF
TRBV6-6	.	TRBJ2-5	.	TGTGCCAGCAGTTACTCGGGGGGAAGGGGAGAGACCCAGTACTTC	CASSYSGGRGETQYF